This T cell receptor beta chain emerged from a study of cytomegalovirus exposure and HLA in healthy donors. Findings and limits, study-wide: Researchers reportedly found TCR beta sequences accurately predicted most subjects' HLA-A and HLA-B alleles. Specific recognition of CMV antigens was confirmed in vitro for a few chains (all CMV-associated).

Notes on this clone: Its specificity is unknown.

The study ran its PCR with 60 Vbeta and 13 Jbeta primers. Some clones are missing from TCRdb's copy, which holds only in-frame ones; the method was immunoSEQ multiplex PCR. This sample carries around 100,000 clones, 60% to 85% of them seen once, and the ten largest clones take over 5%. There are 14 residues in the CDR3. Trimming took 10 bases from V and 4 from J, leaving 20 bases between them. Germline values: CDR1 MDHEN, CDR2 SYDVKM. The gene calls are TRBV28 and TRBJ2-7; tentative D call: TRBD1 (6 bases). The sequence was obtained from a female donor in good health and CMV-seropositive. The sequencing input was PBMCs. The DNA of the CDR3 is TGTGCCACCAATAGCCGGACAGCGTCATACGAGCAGTACTTC. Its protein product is CATNSRTASYEQYF.